This T cell receptor (beta chain) is drawn from a study of beta chain features in type 1 diabetes. Points from the study as a whole: Healthy donors had naive, central memory and Treg TCRB repertoires that appeared less similar than those seen among patients. Individuals with type 1 diabetes displayed fewer insertions and more deletions at VDJ junctions. Moderate yet significant TCRB CDR3 shortening was seen in Type 1 diabetes patients in all four CD4+ subsets.

Each donor gave one heparinised blood draw averaging approximately 120 mL. As for this clone: Its antigen is currently unknown.

Every bit of the isolated RNA underwent reverse transcription, so sequencing read expressed TCRB transcripts. An average approximately 4 million reads came from naive, central memory and regulatory T cell samples. Method: immunoSEQ multiplex PCR; TCRdb's copy keeps in-frame clones and lacks some. Counted here are 350,000 to 450,000 clones, over 10% occurring once; the ten biggest clones make up 0.0095% to 0.012%. Germline V gives CDR1 ENHRY, CDR2 SYGVKD. The V end lost 3 bases, the J end lost 0 bases, and 6 bases lay between the germline ends. The CDR3 runs to 14 residues. The rearrangement links TRBV10-3 to TRBJ2-1, with D perhaps matching TRBD1 (5 bases). The sequenced sample was naive CD4+ T cells from blood. This TCR was sampled from a woman under 30 with type 1 diabetes. CDR3 coding DNA: TGTGCCATCAGTGACGACAGCTCCTACAATGAGCAGTTCTTC. Protein sequence: CAISDDSSYNEQFF.